A selection of T cell receptor beta chains follows, all from one sample in a study of PD-L1 blockade in urothelial cancer. Some clones are missing from TCRdb's copy, which holds only in-frame ones; the method was immunoSEQ multiplex PCR. The profile shows approximately 120,000 clones, more than 70% of them singletons. Sequenced here: PBMCs, sampled around atezolizumab (anti-PD-L1) treatment. All receptors come from a man aged 50 to 59 with urothelial cancer. Each CDR3 is given with its conserved first and last residue. The D gene is left open where the match is weak. Rows give clone size only sometimes, using once, few, many, or a class for an expanded clone.

clone_size	v_call	d_call	j_call	cdr3_nt	cdr3_aa
NA	TRBV5-5	NA	TRBJ1-2	TGTGCCAGCAGCTTGGTGGGCGTGAAACGATATGGCTACACCTTC	CASSLVGVKRYGYTF
NA	TRBV18	TRBD1	TRBJ1-2	TGTGCCAGCTCTCGGGACAGGGGCAATGTATTCTATGGCTACACCTTC	CASSRDRGNVFYGYTF
NA	TRBV19	NA	TRBJ1-5	TGTGCCAGTAGGCGGGAAGGTGGCAATCAGCCCCAGCATTTT	CASRREGGNQPQHF
NA	TRBV5-4	NA	TRBJ1-6	TGTGCCAGCAGCTTGGTCGGGGGGAGGAGTTCACCCCTCCACTTT	CASSLVGGRSSPLHF
NA	TRBV15	NA	TRBJ1-6	TGTGCCACCAGCAGAGGAGGCAGATATTCACCCCTCCACTTT	CATSRGGRYSPLHF
NA	TRBV4-1	TRBD1	TRBJ2-7	TGCGCCAGCAGCCGCGGGACAGGGTACGAGCAGTACTTC	CASSRGTGYEQYF
NA	TRBV20-1	NA	TRBJ2-5	TGCAGTCCCGCTAGCGTGGAGACCCAGTACTTC	CSPASVETQYF
NA	TRBV10-3	TRBD1	TRBJ2-7	TGTGCCACCAGCTTGACAGGGGGCGCCTACGAGCAGTACTTC	CATSLTGGAYEQYF
many	TRBV27	NA	TRBJ1-5	TGTGCCAGCAGACTAACAGGGTTTAGCAATCAGCCCCAGCATTTT	CASRLTGFSNQPQHF
NA	TRBV30	NA	TRBJ1-3	TGTGCCTTCACGAGACAGGTTTTGGACACCATATATTTT	CAFTRQVLDTIYF
NA	TRBV11-2	TRBD1	TRBJ1-1	TGTGCCAGCAGCCTGCAAGGGGGCGTGTACACTGAAGCTTTCTTT	CASSLQGGVYTEAFF
few	TRBV7-2	TRBD1	TRBJ2-7	TGTGCCAGCAGCTTAGAGGTACAGGGGGCGTACGAGCAGTACTTC	CASSLEVQGAYEQYF
NA	TRBV28	TRBD1	TRBJ1-1	TGTGCCAGCATAATAAGGACAGGGCGGGCCACTGAAGCTTTCTTT	CASIIRTGRATEAFF
NA	TRBV4-2	NA	TRBJ2-5	TGTGCCAGCAGCCCGACTGCGTACCAAGAGACCCAGTACTTC	CASSPTAYQETQYF
NA	TRBV11-2	TRBD2	TRBJ2-1	TGTGCCAGCAGCTTAGAACTAGCGGGGGCCTCCTACAATGAGCAGTTCTTC	CASSLELAGASYNEQFF
NA	TRBV5-1	NA	TRBJ2-1	TGCGCCAGCAGCTCAAACAGGGATCTTACCCGGAATGAGCAGTTCTTC	CASSSNRDLTRNEQFF
NA	TRBV5-1	TRBD2	TRBJ2-1	TGCGCCAGCAGCTTGGGACCGGGGACTAGCGGATACAATGAGCAGTTCTTC	CASSLGPGTSGYNEQFF
NA	TRBV6-1	TRBD1	TRBJ1-2	TGTGCCAGCAGTGAGGCTGGGACAGGGCACTATGGCTACACCTTC	CASSEAGTGHYGYTF
NA	TRBV19	NA	TRBJ1-1	TGTGCCAGTAGTACCCCAAACGAGGCGGACAAGGTGGCTTTCTTT	CASSTPNEADKVAFF
NA	TRBV4-1	NA	TRBJ1-2	TGCGCCAGCACCGAAAGAACAGGGAACTATGGCTACACCTTC	CASTERTGNYGYTF
NA	TRBV12-5	NA	TRBJ1-2	TGTGCTAGTGGTTTGACCCGGGGGGGGACTGTCATCCTTCCGTATGGCTACACCTTC	CASGLTRGGTVILPYGYTF
NA	TRBV28	NA	TRBJ1-4	TGTGCCAGCAGTTTTGCACGTAGGGGTAATGAAAAACTGTTTTTT	CASSFARRGNEKLFF
NA	TRBV7-2	NA	TRBJ1-5	TGTGCCAGCAGCCCAGTAAGTAGCAATCAGCCCCAGCATTTT	CASSPVSSNQPQHF
NA	TRBV7-2	NA	TRBJ2-3	TGTGCCAGCAGCTTAGGGTATGAACGGACAGATACGCAGTATTTT	CASSLGYERTDTQYF
NA	TRBV2	NA	TRBJ1-1	TGTGCCAGCGGGCGGACTGAGAACACTGAAGCTTTCTTT	CASGRTENTEAFF
few	TRBV5-1	TRBD2	TRBJ2-1	TGCGCCAGCAGCTGGGTAGCGGGGGGAGGTCTGCAGTTCTTC	CASSWVAGGGLQFF
NA	TRBV7-8	TRBD2	TRBJ2-2	TGTGCCAGCAGCTTAGCGCGGAGCGGGAGAGTTAACACCGGGGAGCTGTTTTTT	CASSLARSGRVNTGELFF
NA	TRBV5-1	TRBD2	TRBJ2-1	TGCGCCAGCAGCTGGGGGCCTAGCGGGAGGGTACTGAATGAGCAGTTCTTC	CASSWGPSGRVLNEQFF
NA	TRBV18	NA	TRBJ2-1	TGTGCCAGCTCACGGCAAGACAGGGAGCAGTTCTTC	CASSRQDREQFF
NA	TRBV5-1	TRBD2	TRBJ2-7	TGCGCCAGCAGCTTGGTAGCTAGCGGGAGAGACGAGCAGTACTTC	CASSLVASGRDEQYF
NA	TRBV15	NA	TRBJ2-5	TGTGCCACCAGCAGACGCCAAGAGACCCAGTACTTC	CATSRRQETQYF
NA	TRBV18	TRBD1	TRBJ1-2	TGTGCCAGCTCACCCGGACAGGGAATCTATGGCTACACCTTC	CASSPGQGIYGYTF
few	TRBV6-5	NA	TRBJ1-5	TGTGCCAGCAGTTACTCAGAGGATCAGCCCCAGCATTTT	CASSYSEDQPQHF
NA	TRBV18	TRBD1	TRBJ1-2	TGTGCCAGCTCACGGAGGACAGGGGATGGCTACACCTTC	CASSRRTGDGYTF
NA	TRBV11-1	NA	TRBJ2-7	TGTGCCAGCAGCTTAGAGGCAGGGTTCTACGAGCAGTACTTC	CASSLEAGFYEQYF
NA	TRBV30	TRBD2	TRBJ2-3	TGTGCCTGGACGGGAAGCCGGACTAGCGCCAGCACAGATACGCAGTATTTT	CAWTGSRTSASTDTQYF
NA	TRBV5-5	TRBD2	TRBJ2-1	TGTGCCAGCATGAGACTAGCGGGGCACAATGAGCAGTTCTTC	CASMRLAGHNEQFF
NA	TRBV7-2	TRBD1	TRBJ1-5	TGTGCCAGCAGCGCGGGAGACAGGGGCCCTCAGGGTCAGCCCCAGCATTTT	CASSAGDRGPQGQPQHF
NA	TRBV27	TRBD2	TRBJ2-5	TGTGCCAGCCGATTTGCGGGAGGGCGCGGGACCCAGTACTTC	CASRFAGGRGTQYF
NA	TRBV30	NA	TRBJ1-1	TGTGCCTGGAGTGCGGGGATCGGGAACACTGAAGCTTTCTTT	CAWSAGIGNTEAFF
NA	TRBV5-1	NA	TRBJ2-2	TGCGCCAGCAGCTTGGTCGAGGGTACCGGGGAGCTGTTTTTT	CASSLVEGTGELFF
NA	TRBV5-4	NA	TRBJ2-6	TGTGCCAGCAGCTTCTGGGGCGCTGGGGCCAACGTCCTGACTTTC	CASSFWGAGANVLTF
NA	TRBV9	NA	TRBJ2-7	TGTGCCAGCAGTTCGGGACTCGAGCCCTACGAGCAGTACTTC	CASSSGLEPYEQYF
NA	TRBV10-3	NA	TRBJ1-2	TGTGCCATCAGCCCCCCGGGGGGCAATGGCTACACCTTC	CAISPPGGNGYTF
NA	TRBV18	NA	TRBJ1-1	TGTGCCAGCTCACCAAACACAGGACAGAACACTGAAGCTTTCTTT	CASSPNTGQNTEAFF
NA	TRBV5-4	TRBD1	TRBJ2-5	TGTGCCAGCAGCCCACCGGGACAGGGAAGGTTCGAGACCCAGTACTTC	CASSPPGQGRFETQYF
NA	TRBV7-9	TRBD2	TRBJ2-1	TGTGCCAGCAGCCTAAGCCTGCTAGCGGGAGGGCCGAGGCAGTTCTTC	CASSLSLLAGGPRQFF
once	TRBV19	NA	TRBJ1-5	TGTGCCACCAAAGCAGGTTCCCTTAGCAATCAGCCCCAGCATTTT	CATKAGSLSNQPQHF
NA	TRBV5-4	TRBD2	TRBJ2-7	TGTGCCAGCAGCTTGGAACTAGCGAGTTACGAGCAGTACTTC	CASSLELASYEQYF
NA	TRBV5-1	NA	TRBJ1-2	TGCGCCAGCAGCATTACAGGCAACTATGGCTACACCTTC	CASSITGNYGYTF
NA	TRBV18	NA	TRBJ1-2	TGTGCCAGCTCAACCCAGGGGATCTATGGCTACACCTTC	CASSTQGIYGYTF
NA	TRBV7-2	TRBD1	TRBJ2-2	TGTGCCAGCAGCTCAGATTTCCGGGACAGCGAGCTGTTTTTT	CASSSDFRDSELFF
once	TRBV5-1	NA	TRBJ1-6	TGCGCCAGCAGCTTGGCCGCAGCTCAGGGCGGTTCACCCCTCCACTTT	CASSLAAAQGGSPLHF
NA	TRBV6-5	NA	TRBJ1-5	TGTGCTTCAGGGAGGGGTGGCAATCAGCCCCAGCATTTT	CASGRGGNQPQHF
NA	TRBV27	NA	TRBJ2-7	TGTGCCAGCAGTCGTCAGGGGCCCTACGAGCAGTACTTC	CASSRQGPYEQYF
NA	TRBV9	TRBD1	TRBJ2-5	TGTGCCAGCAGCCCCCTCCCTGACAGGGCTTACCAAGAGACCCAGTACTTC	CASSPLPDRAYQETQYF
NA	TRBV14	NA	TRBJ2-1	TGTGCCAGCAGCATCCTAAATGAGCAGTTCTTC	CASSILNEQFF